Following are 8 T cell receptor beta chains from one sample sequenced in a study of cytomegalovirus exposure and HLA in healthy donors. Both 60 Vbeta primers and 13 Jbeta primers went into the PCR. Produced via immunoSEQ multiplex PCR; TCRdb's table is partial and in-frame only. The sample records some 69,000 clones, 60% to 75% being singletons. Sequencing was done on a sample of PBMCs. The receptor set was obtained from a male donor in good health and CMV-seropositive.

This chain links TRBV7-8 with TRBJ2-5; tentative D call: TRBD1 (5 bases). Deletions cut 7 bases from V and 4 bases from J, with 19 bases between. The CDR3 sequence is 15 residues long. Germline-derived CDR1 and CDR2 are SGHVS and FQNEAQ. The CDR3 DNA reads as TGTGCCAGCACCGACAGACCTGGGTCCGGAGAGACCCAGTACTTC. Translated: CASTDRPGSGETQYF.

The rearrangement links TRBV5-6 to TRBJ1-1; D is possibly TRBD1 (6 bases). The V end was cut by 3 bases, the J end by 0 bases, with 18 bases between. Germline CDR1 is SGHDT and CDR2 is YYEEEE. This CDR3 region has 17 residues. This CDR3 is CASSWVLQGFMNTEAFF. Written as DNA, the CDR3 is TGTGCCAGCAGCTGGGTTTTACAGGGTTTCATGAACACTGAAGCTTTCTTT.

A few counts support this clone. This rearrangement joins TRBV9 to TRBJ2-1, with 11 nucleotides matching TRBD2. The CDR3 is 16 residues long. CDR1 SGDLS and CDR2 YYNGEE come from the germline V gene. Trimming at V came to 1 base and at J to 0 bases, leaving 0 bases not matched to a gene. This CDR3 reads CASSVTSGSSYNEQFF. For the CDR3, the DNA is TGTGCCAGCAGCGTAACTAGCGGGAGCTCCTACAATGAGCAGTTCTTC.

The chain has TRBV5-6 and TRBJ1-6; maybe TRBD1 (5 bases). The germline CDR1 and CDR2 sequences are SGHDT and YYEEEE. Trimming removed 2 bases from V and 7 bases from J, with 19 bases in between. The CDR3 has 17 residues. Written as DNA, the CDR3 is TGTGCCAGCAGCTTTGATATAACGACAGCCTCCAATTCACCCCTCCACTTT. The encoded protein is CASSFDITTASNSPLHF. The full variable domain, in which reference TRBV5-6 and TRBJ1-6 provide the parts outside the CDR3, is DAGVTQSPTHLIKTRGQQVTLRCSPKSGHDTVSWYQQALGQGPQFIFQYYEEEERQRGNFPDRFSGHQFPNYSSELNVNALLLGDSALYLCASSFDITTASNSPLHFGNGTRLTVT.

This clone was seen at least ten times. The chain joins TRBV11-2 to TRBJ2-1; maybe TRBD2 (7 bases). The V gene's germline CDR1 is SGHAT and CDR2 FQNNGV. This CDR3 region has 15 residues. V was pared by 0 bases and J by 5 bases, with 11 bases between. The CDR3 sequence is CASSLDRGAHNEQFF. CDR3 nucleotide sequence: TGTGCCAGCAGCTTAGACCGGGGGGCCCACAATGAGCAGTTCTTC.

The chain uses TRBV7-2 and TRBJ2-7, with 7 nucleotides matching TRBD1. Germline CDR1 is SGHTA and CDR2 is FQGNSA. The CDR3 contains 15 residues. V lost 5 bases and J lost 4; bases outside the gene matches: 11. The CDR3 here is CASSPAPKGAYEQYF. In nucleotides, the CDR3 is TGTGCCAGCAGCCCCGCCCCGAAGGGGGCATACGAGCAGTACTTC.

The chain recombines TRBV27 with TRBJ1-6; D ambiguous. CDR3 length: 11 residues. Per the germline V gene, CDR1 is MNHEY and CDR2 is SMNVEV (reference sequence). V dropped 8 bases and J dropped 6 bases, with 5 bases sitting between them. The CDR3 DNA reads TGTGCCAGCGGAGTTAATTCACCCCTCCACTTT. Its translation is CASGVNSPLHF.

The V call is TRBV6-5, the J call TRBJ1-4, with 8 bases that match TRBD1. CDR1 is MNHEY, CDR2 SVGAGI, per germline. This CDR3 region has 14 residues. Trimming at V came to 5 bases and at J to 14 bases, leaving 13 bases not matched to a gene. The CDR3: CASSEYGQGEFLFF. The CDR3 bases are TGTGCCAGCAGTGAATACGGACAGGGTGAATTCCTGTTTTTT.